The 23 T cell receptor beta chains presented below share a single source sample, sequenced in a study of blood T cell repertoires in COVID-19. Assay used: immunoSEQ multiplex PCR; TCRdb lists only in-frame clones, some missing. Found here are around 310,000 clones, under 90% of them singletons; the top ten hold roughly a tenth. Sequencing input: PBMCs or T cells enriched from blood (not recorded which). The source of these receptors is a woman younger than 45 who had recovered from COVID-19.

The chain links TRBV4-2 to TRBJ1-4, with unresolved D. Germline V CDR1 and CDR2: LGHNA, YNFKEQ. The CDR3 has 13 residues. V lost 0 bases to trimming and J lost 13 bases, with 12 bases between them. CDR3 coding DNA: TGTGCCAGCAGCCAAGATCTACGATTCCCACTGTTTTTT. Translated, it gives CASSQDLRFPLFF.

The V gene is TRBV4-3, the J gene TRBJ1-1; the match to TRBD1 covers 9 bases. This CDR3 contains 18 residues. J gave up 5 bases and V 4 bases, and 17 bases lay outside the gene matches. Looked up from germline, CDR1 is LGHNA and CDR2 is YSLEER. The CDR3 nucleotides read TGCGCCAGCAGCCGTTCAACAGGGGGCGCCGATTTAAGAACTGAAGCTTTCTTT. Translating it yields CASSRSTGGADLRTEAFF.

This chain links TRBV3-1 (or the pseudogene TRBV3-2) with TRBJ2-2; 10 nucleotides align to TRBD2. The length of the CDR3 is 18 residues. Per germline, CDR1 LGHDT and CDR2 YNNKEL (reference sequence). With 2 bases clipped from V and 1 base from J, the junction kept 7 bases outside the gene matches. Here the CDR3 DNA reads TGTGCCAGCAGCCAAATTAGCGGGAGGACCCTGAACACCGGGGAGCTGTTTTTT. This sequence encodes CASSQISGRTLNTGELFF.

This CDR3 reads CASSFGQYEQYF. The CDR3 coding sequence is TGCGCCAGCAGCTTCGGACAGTACGAGCAGTACTTC. The genes are TRBV5-1 and TRBJ2-7; the D gene is possibly TRBD1 (6 bases). Trimming shortened V by 2 bases and J by 4 bases, and 7 bases separated the two germline ends. Germline V gives CDR1 SGHRS, CDR2 YFSETQ. CDR3 length: 12 amino acids.

By sample share, this clone is medium-sized. The genes are TRBV6-1 and TRBJ2-3; 7 nucleotides match TRBD2. Trimming cost V 1 base and J 2 bases; bases outside gene matches: 3. Germline CDR1 and CDR2: MNHNS and SASEGT. The CDR3 sequence is 15 residues long. The CDR3 is CASSEGAGDTDTQYF. The CDR3 DNA is TGTGCCAGCAGTGAAGGCGCGGGGGACACAGATACGCAGTATTTT.

The genes are TRBV10-2 and TRBJ1-2; 9 bases fit TRBD1. The CDR3 extends over 17 amino acids. Germline assignment: CDR1 WSHSY and CDR2 SAAADI. J gave up 4 bases and V 4 bases, and 13 bases lay outside the gene matches. The CDR3 DNA follows: TGCGCCAGCAGTGTCCTTCCCGGAGGACAGGGGATCTATGGCTACACCTTC. Its protein is CASSVLPGGQGIYGYTF.

The chain joins TRBV27 to TRBJ2-7; 12 bases match TRBD2. The germline gives CDR1 MNHEY, CDR2 SMNVEV (reference sequence). The CDR3 is 15 residues long. Trimming took 5 bases from V and 3 from J; bases not matched to a gene: 5. The CDR3 sequence is CASSERLAGVYEQYF. The CDR3 DNA follows: TGTGCCAGCAGTGAAAGACTAGCGGGAGTCTACGAGCAGTACTTC.

This chain uses TRBV7-8 with TRBJ2-7; D is ambiguous. The CDR3 loop spans 12 amino acids. Germline V gives CDR1 SGHVS, CDR2 FQNEAQ. V was pared by 5 bases and J by 5 bases, with 10 bases between. The CDR3 is CASSPGLHEQYF. Here the CDR3 DNA reads TGTGCCAGCAGCCCCGGTCTACACGAGCAGTACTTC.

V is TRBV24-1 and J is TRBJ2-1; 9 positions agree with TRBD1. This CDR3 spans 18 amino acids. Germline CDR1 reads KGHDR; CDR2 reads SFDVKD. V shed 2 bases and J 1 base; nucleotides not matched to a gene: 8. Here the CDR3 reads CATSDYRDRGGSYNEQFF. The CDR3 nucleotides are TGTGCCACCAGTGATTATCGTGACAGGGGGGGGTCCTACAATGAGCAGTTCTTC.

This clone has only one observation. The V gene is TRBV9, the J gene TRBJ2-3; D uncertain. The CDR3 loop spans 15 amino acids. The germline CDR1 and CDR2 sequences are SGDLS and YYNGEE. With 3 bases removed from V and 1 base from J, the gap between germline ends came to 12 bases. The CDR3 coding sequence is TGTGCCAGCAGCGCTGGAGTTCGCGGCACAGATACGCAGTATTTT. Its protein is CASSAGVRGTDTQYF.

This chain links TRBV27 with TRBJ1-6, with D uncertain. Germline assignment: CDR1 MNHEY and CDR2 SMNVEV (reference sequence). The CDR3 sequence is 15 residues long. V was clipped by 2 bases and J by 5 bases, with 10 bases between them. CDR3 in amino acids: CASSLGWQNNSPLHF. CDR3 nucleotide sequence: TGTGCCAGCAGTTTAGGTTGGCAGAATAATTCACCCCTCCACTTT.

The chain employs TRBV3-1 (or the pseudogene TRBV3-2) and TRBJ1-5; D unclear. Trimming removed 1 base from V and 6 bases from J, with 10 bases in between. The CDR3 extends over 14 amino acids. Germline V gives CDR1 LGHDT, CDR2 YNNKEL (reference sequence). The CDR3 sequence is CASSQGVRGQPQHF. As DNA, the CDR3 is TGTGCCAGCAGCCAAGGGGTCCGGGGTCAGCCCCAGCATTTT.

The chain employs TRBV14 and TRBJ2-2; possibly TRBD1 for D (5 bases). Germline V gives CDR1 SGHDN, CDR2 FVKESK. Trimming shortened V by 5 bases and J by 4 bases, and 11 bases separated the two germline ends. There are 14 residues in the CDR3. This CDR3 reads CASSWQGGTGELFF. CDR3 nucleotides: TGTGCCAGCAGCTGGCAGGGTGGCACCGGGGAGCTGTTTTTT.

The J gene is TRBJ2-3, the V gene TRBV10-3; TRBD2 matches 10 bases. V lost 6 bases to trimming and J lost 5 bases; unmatched junction nucleotides: 8. This CDR3 contains 15 residues. Germline assignment: CDR1 ENHRY and CDR2 SYGVKD. As DNA, the CDR3 is TGTGCCATCAGAGAAATAGCGGGAGGATTAGATACGCAGTATTTT. It specifies CAIREIAGGLDTQYF.

This clone was detected once. The chain links TRBV6-5 to TRBJ1-2; 10 nucleotides align to TRBD1. V was clipped by 8 bases and J by 2 bases; unmatched bases: 5. The CDR3 has 14 residues. CDR1 and CDR2 from the germline V gene are MNHEY and SVGAGI. The CDR3 here is CASDWTGGNYGYTF. CDR3 nucleotides: TGTGCCAGCGACTGGACAGGGGGGAACTATGGCTACACCTTC.

The V gene is TRBV5-1, the J gene TRBJ2-5; 9 bases fit TRBD1. The CDR3 is 14 amino acids. The trim removed 2 bases at V and 5 bases at J, leaving 4 bases unmatched. Germline V gives CDR1 SGHRS, CDR2 YFSETQ. The CDR3 coding sequence is TGCGCCAGCAGCTTACAGGGGGCCGGCGAGACCCAGTACTTC. Translated: CASSLQGAGETQYF. The full variable domain, with the rest looked up from reference TRBV5-1 and TRBJ2-5, is KAGVTQTPRYLIKTRGQQVTLSCSPISGHRSVSWYQQTPGQGLQFLFEYFSETQRNKGNFPGRFSGRQFSNSRSEMNVSTLELGDSALYLCASSLQGAGETQYFGPGTRLLVL.

This clone was counted a single time. The chain is built from TRBV5-6 and TRBJ1-3, with 9 bases that match TRBD1. Germline CDR1 reads SGHDT; CDR2 reads YYEEEE. The CDR3 sequence is 15 residues long. V gave up 3 bases and J gave up 5 bases; unmatched junction bases: 6. The CDR3 loop is CASSWGTGTRNTIYF. The CDR3 nucleotides read TGTGCCAGCAGCTGGGGGACAGGGACACGAAACACCATATATTTT. Combining the CDR3 with reference TRBV5-6 and TRBJ1-3 gives the whole variable domain DAGVTQSPTHLIKTRGQQVTLRCSPKSGHDTVSWYQQALGQGPQFIFQYYEEEERQRGNFPDRFSGHQFPNYSSELNVNALLLGDSALYLCASSWGTGTRNTIYFGEGSWLTVV.

The V gene is TRBV5-6, the J gene TRBJ2-5, with 11 bases identical to TRBD2. V dropped 3 bases and J dropped 4; count of bases not matched to a gene: 2. CDR1 SGHDT and CDR2 YYEEEE come from the germline V gene. The CDR3 runs to 14 residues. In DNA form, the CDR3 reads TGTGCCAGCAGCTCTACTAGCGGGAGAGAGACCCAGTACTTC. Protein product: CASSSTSGRETQYF.

This sequence joins TRBV3-1 (or the pseudogene TRBV3-2) and TRBJ1-5; D is possibly TRBD1 (6 bases). The germline V gene has CDR1 LGHDT and CDR2 YNNKEL (reference sequence). Trimming took off 4 bases at V and 0 bases at J, with 22 bases between the two ends. The CDR3 runs 19 residues. The CDR3 protein is CASSLPPGDRVHSNQPQHF. In nucleotides, the CDR3 is TGTGCCAGCAGCCTCCCCCCAGGGGACCGAGTCCATAGCAATCAGCCCCAGCATTTT.

CDR3: CASSETGATDTQYF. The CDR3 DNA is TGTGCCAGCAGTGAAACAGGTGCGACAGATACGCAGTATTTT. The rearrangement uses TRBV6-4 and TRBJ2-3; the D gene is possibly TRBD1 (5 bases). The germline V gene encodes CDR1 MRHNA and CDR2 SNTAGT. V gave up 3 bases and J gave up 3 bases, with 10 bases separating them. The CDR3 sequence is 14 residues long.

The V call is TRBV19, the J call TRBJ1-2; possibly TRBD1 for D (5 bases). Trimming removed 3 bases from V and 5 bases from J, with 25 bases in between. The CDR3 is 18 residues long. Germline assignment: CDR1 LNHDA and CDR2 SQIVND (reference sequence). Written as DNA, the CDR3 is TGTGCCAGTAGTATGTTGGGACGGACTATGGCTACACCTTATGGCTACACCTTC. It codes for CASSMLGRTMATPYGYTF. The full variable domain, completed using reference TRBV19 and TRBJ1-2, is DGGITQSPKYLFRKEGQNVTLSCEQNLNHDAMYWYRQDPGQGLRLIYYSQIVNDFQKGDIAEGYSVSREKKESFPLTVTSAQKNPTAFYLCASSMLGRTMATPYGYTFGSGTRLTVV.

This rearrangement joins TRBV18 to TRBJ1-5; D unresolved. Germline CDR1 reads KGHSH; CDR2 reads LQKENI. The CDR3 totals 13 residues. V was clipped by 5 bases and J by 4 bases, with 9 bases between them. The CDR3 spells CASSAGGNQPQHF. The CDR3 DNA follows: TGTGCCAGCTCAGCAGGTGGGAATCAGCCCCAGCATTTT.

This rearrangement joins TRBV6-6 to TRBJ1-5, with D maybe TRBD1 (5 bases). Trimming took off 2 bases at V and 2 bases at J, with 10 bases between the two ends. There are 15 residues in the CDR3. Looked up from germline, CDR1 is MNHNY and CDR2 is SVGAGI (reference sequence). This chain's CDR3 is CASSYRSGGNQPQHF. The CDR3 coding sequence is TGTGCCAGCAGTTACCGATCGGGGGGCAATCAGCCCCAGCATTTT.